The next 20 T cell receptor beta chains were all read from a single sample in a study of cytomegalovirus exposure and HLA in healthy donors. PCR employed 60 Vbeta and 13 Jbeta primers. TCRdb keeps only in-frame clones here, not all; method: immunoSEQ multiplex PCR. Of some 140,000 clones in the sample, over 75% were seen once. Sequenced material: PBMCs. The receptors derive from a woman aged 45 to 65 in good health and CMV-seropositive.

The table lists this clone with a few counts. At one of its ends the junction is not consistent with the germline gene, which may arise from a read error. V is TRBV4-3 and J is TRBJ2-7; 10 bases fit TRBD1. CDR3 size: 14 residues. Germline V CDR1 and CDR2: LGHNA, YSLEER. The CDR3 region has the DNA TGCACCAGCAGTCTGGGACAGGGGTCTGGAGAGCAGTACTTC. Translated: CTSSLGQGSGEQYF.

The V and J genes are TRBV10-3 and TRBJ1-5; D is unresolved. Germline assignment: CDR1 ENHRY and CDR2 SYGVKD. The CDR3 runs 15 residues. V was shortened by 8 bases and J by 4 bases, with 18 bases between the two germline ends. The CDR3 loop reads CAIGVGGGWNQPQHF. Here the CDR3 DNA reads TGTGCCATCGGGGTGGGAGGAGGTTGGAATCAGCCCCAGCATTTT.

The chain carries TRBV5-1 and TRBJ1-1; TRBD1 matches at 9 bases. J gave up 4 bases and V 7 bases, and 2 bases lay outside the gene matches. The CDR3 extends over 12 amino acids. Germline assignment: CDR1 SGHRS and CDR2 YFSETQ. The CDR3 region has the DNA TGCGCCAGCCGACAGGGGGGCACTGAAGCTTTCTTT. This codes for CASRQGGTEAFF.

The chain uses TRBV7-2 and TRBJ2-7, with D maybe TRBD1 (6 bases). V lost 3 bases and J 2 bases, leaving 17 bases between the germline ends. There are 16 residues in the CDR3. Germline V gives CDR1 SGHTA, CDR2 FQGNSA. The CDR3 DNA sequence: TGTGCCAGCAGCTTCGGGGCAGGGGACCCCACCTACGAGCAGTACTTC. Translated: CASSFGAGDPTYEQYF. Based on the CDR3 plus reference TRBV7-2 and TRBJ2-7, the full variable domain is GAGVSQSPSNKVTEKGKDVELRCDPISGHTALYWYRQSLGQGLEFLIYFQGNSAPDKSGLPSDRFSAERTGGSVSTLTIQRTQQEDSAVYLCASSFGAGDPTYEQYFGPGTRLTVT.

The rearrangement joins TRBV6-1 to TRBJ2-5; 7 nucleotides align to TRBD1. The germline V gene encodes CDR1 MNHNS and CDR2 SASEGT. The CDR3 extends over 13 amino acids. The trim removed 10 bases at V and 1 base at J, leaving 6 bases unmatched. The CDR3, as DNA: TGTGCCATCGGCCGGGACAGCCAAGAGACCCAGTACTTC. Protein product: CAIGRDSQETQYF.

This chain joins TRBV7-2 and TRBJ1-3; D unclear. CDR3 length equals 15 residues. Per germline, CDR1 SGHTA and CDR2 FQGNSA. The germline V and J ends were trimmed by 1 base and 0 bases, with 7 bases remaining between them. DNA of the CDR3: TGTGCCAGCAGCTTAGATGCGCACTCTGGAAACACCATATATTTT. Protein product: CASSLDAHSGNTIYF.

This chain connects TRBV6-6 to TRBJ1-1; D not resolved. CDR1 is MNHNY and CDR2 is SVGAGI in the germline V gene (reference sequence). The germline V and J ends were trimmed by 2 bases and 2 bases, with 6 bases remaining between them. The CDR3 is 13 residues long. This CDR3 reads CASSYEGNTEAFF. The CDR3 nucleotides read TGTGCCAGCAGTTACGAGGGTAACACTGAAGCTTTCTTT.

The chain couples TRBV6-1 to TRBJ2-3, with 11 bases identical to TRBD1. J was trimmed by 5 bases and V by 4 bases; bases with no gene match: 2. Germline-derived CDR1 and CDR2 are MNHNS and SASEGT. The CDR3 extends over 14 amino acids. The CDR3 coding sequence is TGTGCCAGCAGTGTGGACAGGGGGCAAGATACGCAGTATTTT. It yields the protein CASSVDRGQDTQYF.

This chain connects TRBV9 to TRBJ1-2; 8 nucleotides align to TRBD1. Per the germline V gene, CDR1 is SGDLS and CDR2 is YYNGEE. The CDR3 has 15 residues. Trimming cost V 4 bases and J 2 bases; bases outside gene matches: 7. The CDR3: CASSPQGASNYGYTF. DNA for the CDR3: TGTGCCAGCAGCCCCCAGGGGGCGTCAAACTATGGCTACACCTTC.

The chain joins TRBV19 to TRBJ1-2, with D hard to call. The CDR3 loop spans 13 amino acids. Germline values: CDR1 LNHDA, CDR2 SQIVND (reference sequence). The ends were cut back, 6 bases at V and 6 bases at J, with 14 bases in the middle. The CDR3 bases are TGTGCCAGTAGACAACTTCATGCGGATGGCTACACCTTC. As protein: CASRQLHADGYTF.

The rearrangement links TRBV19 to TRBJ2-7; no firm D call. CDR1 is LNHDA, CDR2 SQIVND, per germline (reference sequence). Trimming took 2 bases from V and 3 from J, leaving 8 bases between them. The CDR3 is 13 residues long. The CDR3 loop is CASSITTYYEQYF. In DNA, the CDR3 is TGTGCCAGTAGTATAACTACATACTACGAGCAGTACTTC.

The chain couples TRBV7-8 to TRBJ1-3; TRBD1 might be the D (5 bases). The CDR3 is 15 amino acids. CDR1 is SGHVS, CDR2 FQNEAQ, per germline. The V gene lost 8 bases and the J gene lost 6 bases, with 20 bases spanning the gap. The CDR3, as DNA: TGTGCCAGCGCACCGACCGGGCAGGGCGCAAACACCATATATTTT. It specifies CASAPTGQGANTIYF.

The chain combines TRBV11-2 with TRBJ1-1; no definite D call. Germline V CDR1 and CDR2: SGHAT, FQNNGV. The CDR3 contains 13 residues. Deletions cut 5 bases from V and 2 bases from J, with 9 bases between. CDR3 bases: TGTGCCAGCAGCCAACCCCTAAACACTGAAGCTTTCTTT. This encodes CASSQPLNTEAFF.

The chain recombines TRBV7-2 with TRBJ2-7; TRBD2 aligns across 7 bases. The germline gives CDR1 SGHTA, CDR2 FQGNSA. The trim removed 1 base at V and 9 bases at J, leaving 6 bases unmatched. The CDR3 loop spans 13 amino acids. The CDR3 loop is CASSLGGGDGQYF. CDR3 nucleotide sequence: TGTGCCAGCAGCTTAGGGGGAGGGGACGGGCAGTACTTC.

The chain is built from TRBV29-1 and TRBJ2-7; no clear D. Germline assignment: CDR1 SQVTM and CDR2 ANQGSEA. CDR3 length equals 11 residues. Trimming pared 3 bases from V and 7 bases from J, leaving 10 bases between. The CDR3 nucleotides are TGCAGCGTTGATTCTGTGCGGGAGCAGTACTTC. This encodes CSVDSVREQYF.

The chain combines TRBV14 with TRBJ2-5, with a tentative D call TRBD1 (6 bases). V was trimmed by 4 bases and J by 2 bases, leaving 8 bases between them. The CDR3 covers 13 residues. Germline CDR1 and CDR2: SGHDN and FVKESK. The CDR3 DNA sequence: TGTGCCAGCAGCCGGACAGTACAAGAGACCCAGTACTTC. It is translated as CASSRTVQETQYF.

J is TRBJ2-4 and V is TRBV6-4, with a weak D call TRBD1 (5 bases). V lost 9 bases to trimming and J lost 7 bases, with 22 bases between them. Germline V gene data show CDR1 as MRHNA and CDR2 as SNTAGT. The CDR3 contains 15 residues. CDR3 DNA: TGTGCCAGTGCCCTTAGGGCCAGGGAAGGGAACATTCAGTACTTC. It yields the protein CASALRAREGNIQYF.

The V call is TRBV14, the J call TRBJ2-5, with 9 bases that match TRBD2. The V and J ends lost 0 bases and 7 bases, in that order; junction bases with no gene match: 12. Per germline, CDR1 SGHDN and CDR2 FVKESK. CDR3 length equals 17 residues. CDR3 coding DNA: TGTGCCAGCAGCCAAGATGCGGCGGCGGGGGGGTTTGGGACCCAGTACTTC. It specifies CASSQDAAAGGFGTQYF. The variable domain in full, with the rest retrieved from reference TRBV14 and TRBJ2-5, is EAGVTQFPSHSVIEKGQTVTLRCDPISGHDNLYWYRRVMGKEIKFLLHFVKESKQDESGMPNNRFLAERTGGTYSTLKVQPAELEDSGVYFCASSQDAAAGGFGTQYFGPGTRLLVL.

The V gene is TRBV21-1, the J gene TRBJ1-5; the table's TRBD1 call for D was not verified on the DNA. TRBV21-1 is designated a pseudogene. The length of the CDR3 is 13 residues. In DNA, the CDR3 is TGTGCCAGCAGCAGACACACCAATCAGCCCCAGCATTTT. Its protein product is CASSRHTNQPQHF.

In its sample, this clone was seen once. The chain has TRBV18 and TRBJ2-7, with D possibly being TRBD2 (8 bases). From germline, CDR1 is KGHSH and CDR2 LQKENI. The CDR3 contains 15 residues. Trimming stripped 6 bases from V and 10 bases from J, with 25 bases between. The CDR3 DNA is TGTGCCAGCTCCCGGGAGGGCGGCAGGGGGTCCCCTCAGTACTTC. This encodes CASSREGGRGSPQYF. The whole variable domain, filled in from reference TRBV18 and TRBJ2-7, reads NAGVMQNPRHLVRRRGQEARLRCSPMKGHSHVYWYRQLPEEGLKFMVYLQKENIIDESGMPKERFSAEFPKEGPSILRIQQVVRGDSAAYFCASSREGGRGSPQYFGPGTRLTVT.